Here is one T cell receptor (beta chain) with its context. The antigen it recognizes is unknown. No clone much larger than this one lies a single base away; base qualities are absent. TCRbeta CDR3 regions were amplified from genomic DNA using the immunoSEQ Assay, a bias-controlled multiplex PCR. As for the original processing: Within the assay, amplification of reference gene primers was used to estimate how many nucleated cells each sample contained. Sequence reads were collapsed and filtered to measure the absolute abundance of every unique TCRbeta CDR3 rearrangement. For each sample, productive Simpson clonality was calculated as the square root of Simpson's diversity index across productive rearrangements. The clones in this table, taken by TCRdb from immuneACCESS, are in-frame only. Not every clone is retained; where verified, under half of the shortfall comes from an unresolved V gene, and the cause of the rest is unknown. V and J calls and clone size are those listed in that table; D and trimming were worked out from the DNA. The sample yields over 200,000 clones; 70% to 90% were counted once. The top ten clones comprise 0.8% of the sample.

This specimen comes from a study of blood T cell repertoires in COVID-19 (dated by TCRdb to 2020 to 2022). About the study as a whole: Samples covering the acute and convalescent phases of COVID-19 were provided by collaborators in the United States, Italy and Spain. The material from the prospective study consisted of cDNA or gDNA derived from T cells, B-cell-depleted T cells, or PBMCs. The dataset comprised deeply sampled blood TCRbeta repertoires from subjects exposed to, actively infected with, or recovered from COVID-19. The repertoires were released in a freely available public database meant as a resource for research on the immune response to SARS-CoV-2. The samples were drawn from the first 160 participants of the ongoing ImmuneRACE study and from over 950 subjects provided by 6 global collaborators. A de-identified subject ID, COVID-19 status, age in years and sex were almost always included in the sample metadata. Where HLA class I and class II types were available, the types were taken from metadata supplied by the sample provider, not from assay-based typing. What the work shows at the level of the full study, not this receptor alone: The amount of clinical and demographic metadata varied by source and participant and was provided uncurated.

The germline V gene (reference sequence) yields GTSNPN for CDR1 and SVGIG for CDR2. Trimming removed 4 bases from V and 2 bases from J; the gene matches leave 2 bases unexplained. Inclusive of the bounding cysteine and phenylalanine, the CDR3 is 13 residues long. CDR3 DNA is the only sequence kept; it has 39 bases, read in frame from the first base. The collaborating institutions used their own protocols to collect whole blood in K2EDTA tubes. Collaborator samples were shipped for TCRbeta analysis as frozen whole blood, isolated PBMCs, or DNA extracted from either sample type. The rearrangement combines TRBV30 with TRBJ2-5, with 9 bases in between that match TRBD1. Sequenced sample: peripheral blood. This TCR derives from a woman aged 25 to 39 with acute or convalescent COVID-19. CDR3 sequence: CAWTGQGQETQYF. The nucleotide sequence reads TGTGCCTGGACGGGACAGGGACAAGAGACCCAGTACTTC.